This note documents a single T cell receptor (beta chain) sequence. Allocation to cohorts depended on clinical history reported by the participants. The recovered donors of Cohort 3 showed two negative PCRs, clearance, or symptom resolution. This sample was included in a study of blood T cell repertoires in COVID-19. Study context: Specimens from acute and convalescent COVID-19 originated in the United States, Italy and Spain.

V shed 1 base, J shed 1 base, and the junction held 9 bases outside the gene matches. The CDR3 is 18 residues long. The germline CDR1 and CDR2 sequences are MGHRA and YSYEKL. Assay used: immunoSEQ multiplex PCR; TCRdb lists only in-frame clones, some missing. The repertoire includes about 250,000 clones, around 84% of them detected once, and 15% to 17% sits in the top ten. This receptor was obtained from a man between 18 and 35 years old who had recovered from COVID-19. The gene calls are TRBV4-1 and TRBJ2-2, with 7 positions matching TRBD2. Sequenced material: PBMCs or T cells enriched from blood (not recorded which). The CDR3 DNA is TGCGCCAGCAGCCAAGCTTCATCTTCGGGGGGGAACACCGGGGAGCTGTTTTTT. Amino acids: CASSQASSSGGNTGELFF.